The sequence of this T cell receptor beta chain was determined in a study of identical twins (dated by TCRdb to about 2016). For the study in its entirety: To test whether fetal clonotypes persist, the study used deep sequencing on TCR alpha and beta repertoires from monozygotic twins, unrelated adults of various ages, and cord blood. To rule out contamination, the twin experiments were replicated at different times with different library preparation protocols. What the research found in general, with its limitations: Zero-insertion analyses could be partly confounded by invariant T cells such as MAIT and iNKT, though diverse VJ usage argued against such confounding for most clonotypes. Compared with coincidental sharing between unrelated individuals, an excess of low generation-probability sequences was observed among out-of-frame TCR alpha sequences shared between twins. In monozygotic twins, out-of-frame TCR alpha sharing was systematically underestimated by recombination models, although the models agreed with sharing between unrelated individuals. Abundant cord blood beta clonotypes had fewer insertions, young adult naive repertoires showed a similar but weaker trend, and memory repertoires showed no such trend. Conclusions relied on cross-sectional statistical analysis, since the same donors could not be followed over many years. In beta out-of-frame sequences, excess twin sharing was weaker, because having fewer shared sequences lowered the signal-to-noise ratio.

Every donor in the study was a healthy Caucasian. The twin cohort comprised three pairs of female monozygotic twins, all aged roughly 18 to 30 years. Positive isolation kits from Invitrogen were used to isolate the CD4+ and CD8+ T cell populations. This clonotype was recorded many times. No antigen is known for it. No base quality values were provided; no much bigger clone lies one nucleotide off. The cysteine opens and the phenylalanine closes a CDR3 of 18 amino acids. Kept here is only the CDR3 DNA, which spans 54 bases and is read in frame from base 1. From the germline V gene, CDR1 is LGHNA and CDR2 is YSLEER. V is cut by 0 bases and J by 3 bases, and the space between the germline ends is 17 bases. Receptors were amplified or captured by 5' RACE. Sequenced on an Illumina HiSeq 2000. A universal primer binding site was added through template switching, and the final cDNA carried a unique molecular identifier so that TCR cDNA molecules could be counted accurately. Specific primers in the conserved constant-segment region were used to synthesize first-strand cDNA for TCR alpha and beta chains. To control for contamination, each cDNA library was double barcoded with a SMART-Mk sample barcode plus Illumina barcodes. TruSeq adapter sequences and Illumina sample barcodes were added in two successive PCR steps. Sequencing of the TCR alpha and beta cDNA libraries was done on the Illumina HiSeq platform using custom primers. The source study handled its data this way. Raw reads were processed with MiGEC to extract unique molecular identifiers, and MiXCR was used to determine CDR3 positions. For each individual, recombination models were inferred using an EM algorithm with the repgenHMM and IGoR tools. Shared clonotype analysis was performed with the tcR package in R, normalizing sharing by the product of cloneset sizes. To study raw recombination free of thymic and clonal selection effects, out-of-frame nonproductive sequences were analyzed. TCRdb cleaned the public reads at Q25 with fastp, built clones with MiXCR and kept in-frame beta chains. Rows with one shared CDR3 protein collapse into an entry with the most common genes and DNA. Clone size and V and J calls follow TCRdb, not the original study. The sample records roughly 230,000 distinct CDR3 sequences, about 8.9% of which are singletons. The ten largest clonotypes hold roughly 3.1% of the sample.

These data were also reused for a study on yellow fever vaccine responses in identical twins. The second study, in turn, reports: According to the authors, the vaccine-induced T cell response in identical twins seemed to be partly convergent and partly specific to each individual. Focusing on identical twins, the study followed the T cell clones that responded to the vaccine, and did so with precision.

Source material: CD8+ T cells sorted from blood. This chain joins TRBV4-3 to TRBJ2-2; a tentative D match to TRBD2 spans 7 bases. The receptor was isolated from a woman aged 18-35 years in good health. The DNA sequence reads TGCGCCAGCAGCCAAGATCAGGGGAGGGCCAGATACACCGGGGAGCTGTTTTTT. It is translated as CASSQDQGRARYTGELFF.